This T cell receptor (beta chain) was retrieved from a study of CD4 and CD8 cells across lung adenocarcinoma regions. TCRdb recomputed calls from the PCR reads with MiXCR, one row per CDR3 protein. This table holds fewer than 30,000 distinct CDR3 sequences, 50% to 55% found once. The ends lost 10 bases at V and 12 bases at J; junction bases unmatched: 22. This CDR3 is built from 15 residues. Germline V CDR1 and CDR2: SGHKS, YYEKEE (reference sequence). The chain links TRBV5-5 to TRBJ2-3; 8 nucleotides line up with TRBD2. This TCR was recovered from a male donor with lung adenocarcinoma. The CD4 and CD8 labels of this study may be unreliable. Sequenced material: CD8+ T cells from the center of a lung tumor. The CDR3 spells CARGSGGSAKDTQYF. Written as DNA, the CDR3 is TGTGCCCGCGGCTCGGGGGGGTCTGCCAAAGACACTCAGTATTTT.